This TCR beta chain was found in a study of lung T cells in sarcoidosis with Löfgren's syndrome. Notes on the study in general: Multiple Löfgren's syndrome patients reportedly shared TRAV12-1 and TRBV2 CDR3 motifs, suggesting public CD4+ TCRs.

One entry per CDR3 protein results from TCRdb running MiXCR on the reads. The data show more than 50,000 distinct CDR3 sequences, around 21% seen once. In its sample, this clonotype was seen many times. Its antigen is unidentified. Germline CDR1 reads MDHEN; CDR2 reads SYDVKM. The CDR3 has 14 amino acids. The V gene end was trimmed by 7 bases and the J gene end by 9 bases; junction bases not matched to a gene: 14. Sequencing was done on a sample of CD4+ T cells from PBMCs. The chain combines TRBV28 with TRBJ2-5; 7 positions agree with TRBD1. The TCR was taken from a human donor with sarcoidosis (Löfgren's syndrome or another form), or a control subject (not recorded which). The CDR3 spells CASTLRGLGGAQYF. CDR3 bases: TGTGCCAGCACCCTAAGGGGGCTAGGTGGGGCCCAGTACTTC.